A selection of T cell receptor beta chains follows, all from one sample in a study of T cell changes during pregnancy in multiple sclerosis. The data were produced by immunoSEQ multiplex PCR, yet TCRdb's version contains in-frame clones alone and is incomplete. The sample lists about 75,000 clones; around 94% were seen once. This specimen consisted of CD4+ T cells from peripheral blood mononuclear cells, obtained after pregnancy. The receptors shown here come from a female donor with multiple sclerosis, enrolled in a pregnancy study. CDR3s leave out the opening cysteine and the closing phenylalanine or tryptophan. D genes are given only for firm matches.

v_call	j_call	d_call	cdr3_aa
TRBV28	TRBJ2-2	TRBD1	ASSSPGGAWAGELF
TRBV19	TRBJ2-7	NA	ASRQQGSYEQY
TRBV29-1	TRBJ2-2	NA	SVGGRHTGELF
TRBV5-1	TRBJ2-6	NA	ASSWGPVGANVLT
TRBV7-2	TRBJ2-2	NA	ASKKTGTGELF
TRBV5-1	TRBJ1-2	TRBD1	ASSLAGQVYGYT
TRBV9	TRBJ2-1	TRBD2	ASSALAGAGGGEQF
TRBV11-3	TRBJ2-1	TRBD2	ASSPGGLAGGREQF
TRBV27	TRBJ1-2	TRBD1	ASSLGTGFYGYT
TRBV7-3	TRBJ2-7	TRBD2	ASSLAGDDEQY
TRBV5-6	TRBJ2-5	NA	ASSGLGGRETQY
TRBV29-1	TRBJ2-3	NA	SVEFGVDTQY
TRBV7-2	TRBJ2-3	TRBD2	ASSLVGTSGGATDTQY
TRBV29-1	TRBJ2-7	NA	SVDKTYEQY
TRBV4-3	TRBJ2-3	TRBD2	ASSQVAGGPNTQY
TRBV18	TRBJ2-7	TRBD2	ASSPPTTSATYEQY
TRBV11-3	TRBJ2-1	TRBD1	ASSLDLQGAKEQF
TRBV5-6	TRBJ2-6	NA	ASSRTRRVPGANVLT
TRBV6-1	TRBJ1-4	NA	ASGQGGVEKLF
TRBV21-1	TRBJ2-3	NA	ASKLRGRLTDTQY
TRBV9	TRBJ2-7	TRBD2	ASSALGLAGPYEQY
TRBV28	TRBJ2-5	NA	ASWGGGVEETQY
TRBV4-2	NA	TRBD1	ASSQDAPLDRAYEQY
TRBV7-2	TRBJ2-1	NA	ASSGGINEQF
TRBV15	TRBJ2-1	TRBD1	ATSRVQRQWDREFHYNEQF
TRBV7-4	TRBJ2-2	TRBD2	ASSPTSGRIWTGELF
TRBV5-1	TRBJ2-2	TRBD1	ASSLGDRTNTGELF
TRBV10-3	TRBJ2-7	NA	AISGEGIYEQY
TRBV19	TRBJ1-5	NA	ASSIVDNRPQH
TRBV28	TRBJ1-2	NA	ASRDSFYGYT
TRBV14	TRBJ2-2	TRBD2	ASSQTRLAGDAGELF
TRBV18	TRBJ2-5	TRBD1	ASSPPGTGFGTQY
TRBV7-6	TRBJ2-3	TRBD2	ASSLSAGTSGSRTDTQY
TRBV7-6	TRBJ2-5	TRBD2	ASSLRASTSGQETQY
TRBV7-2	TRBJ2-5	NA	ASSLARTQETQY
TRBV2	TRBJ2-2	NA	ASSEEAWRGELF
TRBV7-9	TRBJ2-1	NA	ASSRGLPPDEQF
TRBV6-1	TRBJ2-1	NA	ASSEISGRGSQF
TRBV5-4	TRBJ2-5	NA	ASSWDGTRQETQY
TRBV2	TRBJ2-4	TRBD1	ASSGQGLVAKNIQY
TRBV7-8	TRBJ2-7	NA	ASSQEGRAIPYEQY
TRBV6-6	TRBJ2-1	TRBD2	ASSYGTSEYNEQF
TRBV6-1	TRBJ2-7	NA	ASSEQVREQY
TRBV30	TRBJ2-5	TRBD1	AWSERQGARYLYETQY
TRBV6-5	TRBJ2-3	TRBD2	ASGHLAEGTDTQY
TRBV6-6	TRBJ2-2	NA	ASREPVGGELF
TRBV18	TRBJ2-2	NA	ASSPGRVNTGELF
TRBV7-9	TRBJ2-7	NA	ASSHPPAQAQYEQY
TRBV7-9	TRBJ2-1	TRBD2	ASSLGALAGAYNEQF